In this sample, the clone carrying this T cell receptor (beta chain) turned up many times. Its antigen is currently unknown. The read comes to an end 3 residues before the CDR3 does, leaving the germline J gene to fill in the end. The data derive from a study of T cell clonality in common variable immunodeficiency. Overall study findings and caveats: TCRbeta clonality was increased in CVID versus healthy controls. What drives increased CVID clonality needs T cell subpopulation sequencing. Compared with controls, CVID subjects had fewer shared TCRbeta clones.

Measured with immunoSEQ multiplex PCR; TCRdb has only the in-frame clones, and not every one. Found here are 40,000 to 45,000 clones, no singletons; the ten largest cover about 0.73%. Germline V CDR1 and CDR2: SNHLY, FYNNEI. This CDR3 spans 14 amino acids. The V end lost 6 bases, the J end lost 5 bases, and 11 bases lay between the germline ends. Material for sequencing was peripheral blood mononuclear cells. This TCR was recovered from a person between 18 and 75 years old in good health. This chain links TRBV2 with TRBJ1-6; TRBD1 might be the D (6 bases). The covered CDR3 bases are TGTGCCAGCAGAGCCGGGACAAATAATTCACCC. Its translation: CASRAGTNNSP. The whole CDR3 is CASRAGTNNSPLHF.